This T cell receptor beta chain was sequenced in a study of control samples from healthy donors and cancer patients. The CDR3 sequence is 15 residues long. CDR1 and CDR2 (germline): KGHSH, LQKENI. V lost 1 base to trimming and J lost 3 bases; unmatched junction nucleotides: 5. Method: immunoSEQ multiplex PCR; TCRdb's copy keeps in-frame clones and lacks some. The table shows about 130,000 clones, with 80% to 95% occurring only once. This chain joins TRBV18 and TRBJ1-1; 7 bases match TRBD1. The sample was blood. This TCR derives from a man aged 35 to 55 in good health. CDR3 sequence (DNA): TGTGCCAGCTCACCACTTGTACAGGGGCACACTGAAGCTTTCTTT. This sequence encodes CASSPLVQGHTEAFF. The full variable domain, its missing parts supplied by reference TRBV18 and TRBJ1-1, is NAGVMQNPRHLVRRRGQEARLRCSPMKGHSHVYWYRQLPEEGLKFMVYLQKENIIDESGMPKERFSAEFPKEGPSILRIQQVVRGDSAAYFCASSPLVQGHTEAFFGQGTRLTVV.